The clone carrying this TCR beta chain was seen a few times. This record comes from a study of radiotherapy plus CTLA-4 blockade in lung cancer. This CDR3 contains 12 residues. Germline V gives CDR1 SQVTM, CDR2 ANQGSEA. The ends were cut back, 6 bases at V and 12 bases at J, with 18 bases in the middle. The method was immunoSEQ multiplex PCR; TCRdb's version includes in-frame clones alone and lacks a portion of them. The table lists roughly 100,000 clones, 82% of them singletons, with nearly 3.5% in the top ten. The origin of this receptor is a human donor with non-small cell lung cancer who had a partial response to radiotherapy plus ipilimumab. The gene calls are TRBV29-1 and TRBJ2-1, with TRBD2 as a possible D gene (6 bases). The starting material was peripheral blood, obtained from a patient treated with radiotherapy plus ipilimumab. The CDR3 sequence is CSVQSLAQGQFF. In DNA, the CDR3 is TGCAGCGTGCAAAGTCTAGCGCAGGGGCAGTTCTTC.